The TCR beta chain under discussion was sequenced for a study of blood T cell repertoires in COVID-19. Study at large: Acute-phase and convalescent COVID-19 samples originated in the United States, Italy and Spain.

CDR1 is SGDLS and CDR2 is YYNGEE in the germline V gene. V trimming: 2 bases; J trimming: 2 bases; junction bases outside the gene matches: 10. The CDR3 is made up of 17 amino acids. Original processing notes: Nucleated cell number was recorded as an estimate derived from reference gene primer amplification. The repertoire was sequenced with immunoSEQ multiplex PCR; TCRdb's copy has only in-frame clones and lacks some. The D gene and trimming were derived from the DNA, and the V and J assignments and clone size from that table. The sample has about 110,000 clones, roughly nine tenths seen once; the top ten hold approximately 5%. This clone was seen a single time.

The chain uses TRBV9 and TRBJ1-3; 7 bases match TRBD1. This TCR derives from a man aged 35-49 years with active or convalescent COVID-19. The sequencing input was peripheral blood. In DNA form, the CDR3 reads TGTGCCAGCAGCGTCTCAACAGGGGCCCTAACTGGAAACACCATATATTTT. Translated: CASSVSTGALTGNTIYF.